The 27 T cell receptor beta chains given below trace back to one sample, sequenced in a study of T cell responses to AZD1222 COVID-19 vaccine. Produced via immunoSEQ multiplex PCR; TCRdb's table is partial and in-frame only. The sample carries 120,000 to 150,000 clones, roughly 88% recorded once. The input for sequencing was peripheral blood, taken on day 0 of MenACWY control vaccination. These receptors were taken from an adult in good health.

The chain recombines TRBV19 with TRBJ1-5; no firm D call. CDR3 size: 16 residues. Germline-derived CDR1 and CDR2 are LNHDA and SQIVND (reference sequence). Trimming shortened V by 3 bases and J by 3 bases, and 15 bases separated the two germline ends. The CDR3 loop is CASSINEGIHNQPQHF. Written as DNA, the CDR3 is TGTGCCAGTAGTATTAACGAAGGGATCCACAATCAGCCCCAGCATTTT.

The chain carries TRBV7-6 and TRBJ2-5, with 9 bases matching TRBD1. Germline CDR1 is SGHVS and CDR2 is FNYEAQ. This CDR3 has 15 residues. The V gene end was trimmed by 6 bases and the J gene end by 5 bases; junction bases not matched to a gene: 10. CDR3 nucleotide sequence: TGTGCCAGCAGTCCATGGACAGGGGAAGCGGAGACCCAGTACTTC. Translating gives CASSPWTGEAETQYF.

CDR3 protein: CASRPISGADTQYF. CDR3 DNA sequence: TGCGCCAGCCGCCCCATTTCGGGCGCAGATACGCAGTATTTT. The rearrangement links TRBV5-1 to TRBJ2-3, with D uncertain. CDR1 and CDR2 from the germline V gene are SGHRS and YFSETQ. This CDR3 is built from 14 residues. Trimming cost V 7 bases and J 4 bases, with 16 bases left between them.

This chain connects TRBV4-3 to TRBJ1-3; D gene unclear. The germline gives CDR1 LGHNA, CDR2 YSLEER. The CDR3 runs 14 residues. The V end was cut by 0 bases, the J end by 5 bases, with 8 bases between. In DNA, the CDR3 is TGCGCCAGCAGCCAAGATACATGGAGAAACACCATATATTTT. Translation gives CASSQDTWRNTIYF.

V gene TRBV3-1 (or the pseudogene TRBV3-2) combines with J gene TRBJ1-1, with TRBD1 matching over 7 bases. Per germline, CDR1 LGHDT and CDR2 YNNKEL (reference sequence). The CDR3 is 14 amino acids. V lost 6 bases to trimming and J lost 3 bases; unmatched junction nucleotides: 7. The CDR3 DNA follows: TGTGCCAGCAGGAACGACAGGGTGCACACTGAAGCTTTCTTT. This codes for CASRNDRVHTEAFF.

The CDR3 loop reads CATSDNAGWAGELFF. In nucleotides, the CDR3 is TGTGCCACCAGTGATAACGCAGGGTGGGCCGGGGAGCTGTTTTTT. The chain employs TRBV24-1 and TRBJ2-2; D may be TRBD1 (5 bases). V lost 3 bases to trimming and J lost 6 bases, with 13 bases between them. This CDR3 is 15 amino acids long. In germline, CDR1 is KGHDR, CDR2 SFDVKD.

The count of this clone is one. The J gene is TRBJ2-7, the V gene TRBV24-1; D possibly corresponds to TRBD1 (7 bases). This CDR3 spans 15 amino acids. CDR1 is KGHDR, CDR2 SFDVKD, per germline. V was trimmed by 5 bases and J by 3 bases, leaving 16 bases between them. DNA of the CDR3: TGTGCCACCAGTGTTTATTCCAGGGGGGTCTACGAGCAGTACTTC. It encodes CATSVYSRGVYEQYF.

In nucleotides, the CDR3 is TGCAGCGTTGATGGGGGACACCAGAACACTGAAGCTTTCTTT. Amino acids: CSVDGGHQNTEAFF. This sequence joins TRBV29-1 and TRBJ1-1; D perhaps matches TRBD1 (6 bases). V shed 3 bases and J shed 1 base, with 12 bases lying between them. The length of the CDR3 is 14 residues. Germline loops: CDR1 SQVTM, CDR2 ANQGSEA.

This clone was seen a single time. CDR3 residues: CASSLKVSGGKYNEQFF. In nucleotides, the CDR3 is TGCGCCAGCAGCCTCAAGGTTTCAGGTGGAAAATACAATGAGCAGTTCTTC. The gene calls are TRBV4-3 and TRBJ2-1, with D hard to call. This CDR3 has 17 residues. The ends were cut back, 4 bases at V and 4 bases at J, with 20 bases in the middle. The germline V gene encodes CDR1 LGHNA and CDR2 YSLEER.

This sequence joins TRBV5-1 and TRBJ2-1; 8 positions agree with TRBD2. V lost 3 bases and J lost 8; bases outside the gene matches: 7. Per germline, CDR1 SGHRS and CDR2 YFSETQ. This CDR3 has 14 residues. In nucleotides, the CDR3 is TGCGCCAGCAGCTCTTTAGCGGGATGGGATGAGCAGTTCTTC. It codes for CASSSLAGWDEQFF.

The chain employs TRBV5-1 and TRBJ2-1; the match to TRBD2 covers 7 bases. J was trimmed by 0 bases and V by 2 bases; bases with no gene match: 5. The CDR3 runs 16 residues. Germline V gene sequence: CDR1 SGHRS, CDR2 YFSETQ. CDR3 loop: CASSLLASSSYNEQFF. CDR3 nucleotides: TGCGCCAGCAGCTTACTAGCGTCGAGCTCCTACAATGAGCAGTTCTTC.

This clone was observed a single time. This rearrangement joins TRBV7-2 to TRBJ1-1, with 8 nucleotides matching TRBD1. Germline V gene data show CDR1 as SGHTA and CDR2 as FQGNSA. The junction had 5 bases not matched to a gene; V was cut back by 1 base and J by 4 bases. This CDR3 comprises 15 residues. The CDR3 reads CASSLEWTGTTEAFF. CDR3 nucleotide sequence: TGTGCCAGCAGCTTAGAATGGACAGGGACCACTGAAGCTTTCTTT. The full variable domain, in which reference TRBV7-2 and TRBJ1-1 provide the parts outside the CDR3, is GAGVSQSPSNKVTEKGKDVELRCDPISGHTALYWYRQSLGQGLEFLIYFQGNSAPDKSGLPSDRFSAERTGGSVSTLTIQRTQQEDSAVYLCASSLEWTGTTEAFFGQGTRLTVV.

J is TRBJ1-1 and V is TRBV6-2 or TRBV6-3; D is perhaps TRBD1 (5 bases). Trimming stripped 1 base from V and 6 bases from J, with 6 bases between. This CDR3 contains 12 residues. Germline assignment: CDR1 MNHEY and CDR2 SVGEGT. DNA for the CDR3: TGTGCCAGCAGTTACTTGGGGCCTGAAGCTTTCTTT. Its translation: CASSYLGPEAFF.

The rearrangement uses TRBV6-1 and TRBJ1-1; weak D call: TRBD1 (5 bases). V lost 2 bases and J 10 bases, leaving 8 bases between the germline ends. This CDR3 comprises 11 residues. In germline, CDR1 is MNHNS, CDR2 SASEGT. The CDR3 region is CASSEWGGAFF. CDR3 sequence (DNA): TGTGCCAGCAGTGAATGGGGGGGAGCTTTCTTT.

This clone was recorded once. The chain recombines TRBV4-1 with TRBJ2-5, with D perhaps given as TRBD1 or TRBD2 (6 bases each). Between the trimmed V and J ends, which lost 2 bases and 5 bases, there was a span of 18 bases. The CDR3 has 16 amino acids. Germline CDR1 is MGHRA and CDR2 is YSYEKL. The CDR3 DNA reads TGCGCCAGCAGCCAAACTGAGGGGGGTTACGGGGAGACCCAGTACTTC. It specifies CASSQTEGGYGETQYF.

This clone was counted only a few times. This chain connects TRBV2 to TRBJ2-1, with 9 bases fitting TRBD1. The CDR3 is 14 residues long. The ends lost 11 bases at V and 6 bases at J; junction bases unmatched: 11. Germline V gene sequence: CDR1 SNHLY, CDR2 FYNNEI. The DNA for the CDR3 is TGTGCCGGAAGCAGGCGGGGACAGGGCAATGAGCAGTTCTTC. Translation: CAGSRRGQGNEQFF. Together with reference TRBV2 and TRBJ2-1, the CDR3 gives the full variable domain: EPEVTQTPSHQVTQMGQEVILRCVPISNHLYFYWYRQILGQKVEFLVSFYNNEISEKSEIFDDQFSVERPDGSNFTLKIRSTKLEDSAMYFCAGSRRGQGNEQFFGPGTRLTVL.

The rearrangement links TRBV27 to TRBJ2-7, with 7 bases fitting TRBD2. The CDR3 loop spans 15 amino acids. Germline CDR1 is MNHEY and CDR2 is SMNVEV (reference sequence). The J segment lost 2 bases and the V segment lost 3 bases, leaving 7 bases of the junction unmatched. The DNA of the CDR3 is TGTGCCAGCAGTTTCGCGCGGGAGTTGGCCTACGAGCAGTACTTC. It translates to CASSFARELAYEQYF.

DNA for the CDR3: TGTGCCAGCAGCCGCCTTGCCACAGGGGCAAAAAACATTCAGTACTTC. It translates to CASSRLATGAKNIQYF. The chain uses TRBV5-6 and TRBJ2-4; 7 nucleotides align to TRBD1. Germline-derived CDR1 and CDR2 are SGHDT and YYEEEE. The trim removed 4 bases at V and 4 bases at J, leaving 11 bases unmatched. This CDR3 is 16 amino acids long.

This sequence joins TRBV10-3 and TRBJ2-5; D is uncertain. CDR3 size: 14 residues. V was clipped by 0 bases and J by 2 bases, with 7 bases between them. Germline CDR1 is ENHRY and CDR2 is SYGVKD. CDR3 in amino acids: CAISESTLQETQYF. CDR3 nucleotides: TGTGCCATCAGTGAGTCCACTTTACAAGAGACCCAGTACTTC.

V and J are TRBV7-9 and TRBJ2-7; D not resolved. Trimming removed 1 base from V and 0 bases from J, with 7 bases in between. CDR1 is SEHNR, CDR2 FQNEAQ, per germline (reference sequence). The CDR3 is made up of 14 amino acids. DNA of the CDR3: TGTGCCAGCAGCTTAGAACAGTACTCCTACGAGCAGTACTTC. This translates into CASSLEQYSYEQYF.

The V call is TRBV5-1, the J call TRBJ2-6, with D unclear. Looked up from germline, CDR1 is SGHRS and CDR2 is YFSETQ. With 0 bases removed from V and 0 bases from J, the gap between germline ends came to 7 bases. CDR3 length equals 16 residues. CDR3 amino acids: CASSLDGRSGANVLTF. CDR3 nucleotide sequence: TGCGCCAGCAGCTTGGACGGCCGCTCTGGGGCCAACGTCCTGACTTTC.

The V gene is TRBV11-2, the J gene TRBJ1-1; no clear D gene. Germline CDR1 and CDR2: SGHAT and FQNNGV. V shed 6 bases and J shed 6 bases, with 14 bases lying between them. The CDR3 runs 13 residues. The CDR3 reads CASRDTVYPEAFF. The CDR3 nucleotides are TGTGCCAGCAGAGACACGGTGTATCCTGAAGCTTTCTTT. The complete variable domain, with remaining parts taken from reference TRBV11-2 and TRBJ1-1, reads EAGVAQSPRYKIIEKRQSVAFWCNPISGHATLYWYQQILGQGPKLLIQFQNNGVVDDSQLPKDRFSAERLKGVDSTLKIQPAKLEDSAVYLCASRDTVYPEAFFGQGTRLTVV.

The V and J genes are TRBV18 and TRBJ2-5, with TRBD1 as a possible D gene (5 bases). Looked up from germline, CDR1 is KGHSH and CDR2 is LQKENI. This CDR3 has 13 amino acids. V lost 2 bases and J lost 5, with 9 bases in between. In nucleotides, the CDR3 is TGTGCCAGCTCACCAGGCAGGGCTGAGACCCAGTACTTC. It specifies CASSPGRAETQYF.

The chain employs TRBV7-2 and TRBJ1-6; D remains ambiguous. V was pared by 5 bases and J by 14 bases, with 16 bases between. The V gene's germline CDR1 is SGHTA and CDR2 FQGNSA. The length of the CDR3 is 13 residues. In nucleotides, the CDR3 is TGTGCCAGCAGCCCCCTTTGGTCTAGGGCCCTCCACTTT. It yields the protein CASSPLWSRALHF.

Only a few counts were recorded for this clone. V and J are TRBV27 and TRBJ1-6; D remains unclear. CDR1 is MNHEY, CDR2 SMNVEV, per germline (reference sequence). V lost 3 bases to trimming and J lost 1 base, with 4 bases between them. The CDR3 is made up of 14 amino acids. CDR3: CASSFSSYNSPLHF. CDR3 coding DNA: TGTGCCAGCAGTTTTTCATCCTATAATTCACCCCTCCACTTT.

V and J are TRBV7-3 and TRBJ2-3; D call uncertain. CDR1 is SGHTA and CDR2 is FQGTGA in the germline V gene. Trimming cost V 5 bases and J 6 bases, with 12 bases left between them. The CDR3 has 13 residues. The CDR3 spells CASSRVPRDTQYF. The CDR3, as DNA: TGTGCCAGCAGCCGAGTTCCGCGGGATACGCAGTATTTT.

This clone was counted once. V usage is TRBV7-3 and J usage is TRBJ2-1, with no clear D. V gave up 5 bases and J gave up 0 bases, with 11 bases separating them. The CDR3 is 15 amino acids. CDR1 SGHTA and CDR2 FQGTGA come from the germline V gene. The CDR3 sequence: CASSPTYSSYNEQFF. The CDR3, as DNA: TGTGCCAGCAGCCCTACTTACTCCTCCTACAATGAGCAGTTCTTC.